This TCR beta chain was sequenced during a study of technical replicates of blood from a handful of donors. This CDR3 is built from 14 residues. V shed 5 bases and J shed 3 bases, with 14 bases lying between them. Per germline, CDR1 LNHDA and CDR2 SQIVND (reference sequence). Clones were sequenced by immunoSEQ multiplex PCR, and TCRdb holds only the in-frame ones, with some missing. The sample has roughly 79,000 clones, 85% to 95% seen once. The sequenced sample consisted of T cells isolated from PBMCs. This chain links TRBV19 with TRBJ2-7, with D possibly TRBD1 on 6 matching bases. This sequence originates from a human donor in good health. As DNA, the CDR3 is TGTGCCAGTAGTTCACAGGGCTCCTTCTACGAGCAGTACTTC. It encodes CASSSQGSFYEQYF. The whole variable domain, filled in from reference TRBV19 and TRBJ2-7, reads DGGITQSPKYLFRKEGQNVTLSCEQNLNHDAMYWYRQDPGQGLRLIYYSQIVNDFQKGDIAEGYSVSREKKESFPLTVTSAQKNPTAFYLCASSSQGSFYEQYFGPGTRLTVT.